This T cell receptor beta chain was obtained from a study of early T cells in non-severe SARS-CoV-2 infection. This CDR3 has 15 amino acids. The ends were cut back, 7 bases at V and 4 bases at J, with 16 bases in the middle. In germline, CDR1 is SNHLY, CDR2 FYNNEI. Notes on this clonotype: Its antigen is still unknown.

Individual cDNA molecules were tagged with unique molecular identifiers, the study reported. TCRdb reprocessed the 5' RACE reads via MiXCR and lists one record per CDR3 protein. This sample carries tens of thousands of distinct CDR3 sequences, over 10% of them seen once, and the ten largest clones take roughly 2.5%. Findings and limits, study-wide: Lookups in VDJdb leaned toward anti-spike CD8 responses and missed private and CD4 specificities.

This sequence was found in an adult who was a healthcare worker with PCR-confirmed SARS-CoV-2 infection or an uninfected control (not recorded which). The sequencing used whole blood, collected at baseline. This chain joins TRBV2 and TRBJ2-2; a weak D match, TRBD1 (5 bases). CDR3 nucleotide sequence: TGTGCCAGCATCCAGGGCCGATCGGGCACCGGGGAGCTGTTTTTT. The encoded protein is CASIQGRSGTGELFF.